The 26 T cell receptor beta chains below all came from one sample that was sequenced in a study of cytomegalovirus exposure and HLA in healthy donors (dated 2017 in TCRdb). Libraries were made using the immunoSEQ multiplex PCR assay. The multiplex PCR relied on a mix of 60 forward primers for TCR Vbeta segments and 13 reverse primers for TCR Jbeta segments. TCRdb carries this immuneACCESS record with in-frame sequences only. Its versions omit some clonotypes, under half of them owing to an unresolved V gene in the studies checked, with the rest unexplained. This sample has a few hundred thousand clones in its table, and 92% of those were observed once. The top ten clones comprise about 1.7% of the sample. What was sequenced was PBMCs. The receptors here all came from a girl aged 2 to 9 in good health and CMV-seronegative.

CDR3 in DNA: TGTGCCAGCAGCAGTGTCGTCCTAGCGGATTATTACAATGAGCAGTTCTTC. Protein: CASSSVVLADYYNEQFF. The V and J genes are TRBV5-4 and TRBJ2-1; 7 bases align to TRBD2. The CDR3 loop spans 17 amino acids. CDR1 and CDR2 (germline): SGHNT, YYREEE (reference sequence). After removal of 4 bases from V and 4 bases from J, the junction contained 14 bases not matched to a gene.

This chain connects TRBV27 to TRBJ2-3; 7 nucleotides match TRBD1. The CDR3 length is 15 residues. V was pared by 6 bases and J by 4 bases, with 10 bases of the junction left unmatched. Germline lookup yields CDR1 MNHEY and CDR2 SMNVEV (reference sequence). The CDR3 sequence is CASSILDRVADTQYF. The CDR3 coding sequence is TGTGCCAGCAGCATCCTCGACAGGGTGGCAGATACGCAGTATTTT.

The V gene is TRBV6-6, the J gene TRBJ1-1, with D possibly being TRBD1 (6 bases). The CDR3 consists of 12 residues. Trimming took off 5 bases at V and 5 bases at J, with 9 bases between the two ends. Germline loops: CDR1 MNHNY, CDR2 SVGAGI (reference sequence). Here the CDR3 DNA reads TGTGCCAGCAGTCCGACAGGAACTGAAGCTTTCTTT. Translating gives CASSPTGTEAFF.

The V and J genes are TRBV29-1 and TRBJ1-2; a weak D match, TRBD1 (6 bases). This CDR3 has 16 residues. Per the germline V gene, CDR1 is SQVTM and CDR2 is ANQGSEA. V lost 1 base and J lost 2, with 17 bases in between. DNA for the CDR3: TGCAGCGTTGAAGGGGGGACACAAAATTCGAACTATGGCTACACCTTC. Translated: CSVEGGTQNSNYGYTF.

J is TRBJ2-1 and V is TRBV4-2; the D gene is possibly TRBD2 (6 bases). CDR3 length: 15 residues. Between the trimmed V and J ends, which lost 2 bases and 13 bases, there was a span of 21 bases. Per germline, CDR1 LGHNA and CDR2 YNFKEQ. The DNA for the CDR3 is TGTGCCAGCAGCCAAAGGAGGCGCAATAGCGGCCAACAGTTCTTC. This codes for CASSQRRRNSGQQFF.

The chain recombines TRBV19 with TRBJ2-1; 9 bases align to TRBD2. Germline loops: CDR1 LNHDA, CDR2 SQIVND (reference sequence). The V segment lost 2 bases and the J segment 4 bases; nucleotides outside the gene matches: 3. The CDR3 consists of 15 residues. The CDR3 DNA reads as TGTGCCAGTAGTATACCTAGCGGGAATTACAATGAGCAGTTCTTC. Translation gives CASSIPSGNYNEQFF.

This sequence joins TRBV2 and TRBJ2-2; TRBD1 matches at 8 bases. This CDR3 comprises 15 residues. The germline CDR1 and CDR2 sequences are SNHLY and FYNNEI. V gave up 7 bases and J gave up 3 bases; unmatched junction bases: 7. CDR3 residues: CASTTGQGDTGELFF. CDR3 in DNA: TGTGCCAGCACCACTGGACAGGGAGACACCGGGGAGCTGTTTTTT. The full variable domain, in which reference TRBV2 and TRBJ2-2 provide the parts outside the CDR3, is EPEVTQTPSHQVTQMGQEVILRCVPISNHLYFYWYRQILGQKVEFLVSFYNNEISEKSEIFDDQFSVERPDGSNFTLKIRSTKLEDSAMYFCASTTGQGDTGELFFGEGSRLTVL.

CDR3: CASSRERVAVETQYF. CDR3 nucleotides: TGTGCCAGCAGTAGGGAGCGGGTCGCCGTGGAGACCCAGTACTTC. The J gene is TRBJ2-5, the V gene TRBV27; maybe TRBD2 (6 bases). Trimming pared 5 bases from V and 5 bases from J, leaving 18 bases between. The CDR3 totals 15 residues. Germline CDR1 MNHEY, CDR2 SMNVEV (reference sequence).

This sequence joins TRBV29-1 and TRBJ2-6; possible D gene TRBD1, 6 bases. Germline CDR1 is SQVTM and CDR2 is ANQGSEA. Trimming left V 3 bases short and J 0 bases short, with 12 bases between. This CDR3 is 16 amino acids long. Here the CDR3 reads CSVELQGYSGANVLTF. The CDR3 DNA follows: TGCAGCGTTGAGTTACAGGGATACTCTGGGGCCAACGTCCTGACTTTC.

V gene TRBV2 combines with J gene TRBJ2-7; the match to TRBD1 covers 7 bases. In germline, CDR1 is SNHLY, CDR2 FYNNEI. This CDR3 region has 14 residues. V shed 4 bases, J shed 6 bases, and the junction held 9 bases outside the gene matches. The CDR3 coding sequence is TGTGCCAGCAGTGTAAGTCAGGGGGTGAGCGAGCAGTACTTC. Translating it yields CASSVSQGVSEQYF. The full variable domain, its missing parts supplied by reference TRBV2 and TRBJ2-7, is EPEVTQTPSHQVTQMGQEVILRCVPISNHLYFYWYRQILGQKVEFLVSFYNNEISEKSEIFDDQFSVERPDGSNFTLKIRSTKLEDSAMYFCASSVSQGVSEQYFGPGTRLTVT.

This clone was counted a single time. The gene calls are TRBV14 and TRBJ2-2; D ambiguous. This CDR3 region has 15 residues. The germline V and J ends were trimmed by 4 bases and 6 bases, with 15 bases remaining between them. Germline assignment: CDR1 SGHDN and CDR2 FVKESK. CDR3 DNA: TGTGCCAGCAGCCGAGTGGTTGTGATGGCCGGGGAGCTGTTTTTT. Protein sequence: CASSRVVVMAGELFF. Variable domain in full (rest from reference TRBV14 and TRBJ2-2): EAGVTQFPSHSVIEKGQTVTLRCDPISGHDNLYWYRRVMGKEIKFLLHFVKESKQDESGMPNNRFLAERTGGTYSTLKVQPAELEDSGVYFCASSRVVVMAGELFFGEGSRLTVL.

The chain joins TRBV19 to TRBJ1-1; tentatively, D is TRBD1 (6 bases). Trimming removed 7 bases from V and 1 base from J, with 10 bases in between. The CDR3 extends over 13 amino acids. Germline loops: CDR1 LNHDA, CDR2 SQIVND (reference sequence). The CDR3 DNA reads as TGTGCCAGTACGGACAGCAGGAACACTGAAGCTTTCTTT. Translating it yields CASTDSRNTEAFF.

This clone was found once. The chain joins TRBV27 to TRBJ1-1; a weak D match, TRBD1 (6 bases). The germline V and J ends were trimmed by 4 bases and 2 bases, with 8 bases remaining between them. CDR3 length: 13 amino acids. Germline-derived CDR1 and CDR2 are MNHEY and SMNVEV (reference sequence). In nucleotides, the CDR3 is TGTGCCAGCAGTTCCAGGGGAAACACTGAAGCTTTCTTT. Translating it yields CASSSRGNTEAFF.

V is TRBV11-2 and J is TRBJ1-2; 7 nucleotides line up with TRBD1. With 1 base clipped from V and 2 bases from J, the junction kept 10 bases outside the gene matches. The CDR3 is 17 residues long. Germline CDR1 reads SGHAT; CDR2 reads FQNNGV. CDR3 coding DNA: TGTGCCAGCAGCTTAGTGACAGGGAATGGAGGAAACTATGGCTACACCTTC. It translates to CASSLVTGNGGNYGYTF.

The chain couples TRBV6-1 to TRBJ1-1, with 7 positions matching TRBD1. There are 15 residues in the CDR3. From germline, CDR1 is MNHNS and CDR2 SASEGT. V was clipped by 3 bases and J by 0 bases; unmatched bases: 4. The CDR3 nucleotides read TGTGCCAGCAGTGACCCGGACAGGTTGAACACTGAAGCTTTCTTT. It translates to CASSDPDRLNTEAFF.

V is TRBV10-3 and J is TRBJ2-1; tentatively, D is TRBD2 (6 bases). Germline CDR1 and CDR2: ENHRY and SYGVKD. With 7 bases removed from V and 7 bases from J, the gap between germline ends came to 14 bases. The CDR3 extends over 13 amino acids. CDR3: CAITEGRGNEQFF. The CDR3 region has the DNA TGTGCCATCACAGAAGGACGGGGGAATGAGCAGTTCTTC.

The J gene is TRBJ2-2, the V gene TRBV11-2; 9 bases map to TRBD2. This CDR3 is 14 amino acids long. J was trimmed by 6 bases and V by 3 bases; bases with no gene match: 2. Per the germline V gene, CDR1 is SGHAT and CDR2 is FQNNGV. The CDR3 DNA follows: TGTGCCAGCAGCTTGGGACTAGCTGCCGGGGAGCTGTTTTTT. Protein product: CASSLGLAAGELFF.

This chain uses TRBV29-1 with TRBJ1-2; 10 nucleotides line up with TRBD1. The CDR3 consists of 15 residues. V trimming: 4 bases; J trimming: 4 bases; junction bases outside the gene matches: 9. Germline CDR1 reads SQVTM; CDR2 reads ANQGSEA. CDR3 amino acids: CSVADDRGLSYGYTF. In nucleotides, the CDR3 is TGCAGCGTTGCAGATGACAGGGGGCTTAGCTATGGCTACACCTTC.

This clone was observed once. The V gene is TRBV6-1, the J gene TRBJ2-1, with a possible D match to TRBD2 (6 bases). V gave up 1 base and J gave up 1 base, with 8 bases separating them. The CDR3 is 15 residues long. Germline CDR1 is MNHNS and CDR2 is SASEGT. The CDR3 nucleotides read TGTGCCAGCAGTGAAGGGGGGGATTCCTACAATGAGCAGTTCTTC. As protein: CASSEGGDSYNEQFF.

The rearrangement uses TRBV29-1 and TRBJ2-5, with D possibly TRBD2 on 7 matching bases. The J call may not be correct, given that the DNA end is closer to TRBJ2-7. CDR3 size: 14 residues. Germline CDR1 is SQVTM and CDR2 is ANQGSEA. Here the CDR3 reads CSVELGGGPDEQYF. For the CDR3, the DNA is TGCAGCGTTGAACTGGGCGGGGGCCCCGACGAGCAGTACTTC.

The chain uses TRBV6-1 and TRBJ1-2; D is possibly TRBD1 (5 bases). Between the trimmed V and J ends, which lost 2 bases and 7 bases, there was a span of 11 bases. Germline V gene lookup returns CDR1 MNHNS and CDR2 SASEGT. The CDR3 loop spans 13 amino acids. CDR3 sequence (DNA): TGTGCCAGCAGTGAAAAGACAGTCTTTGGCTACACCTTC. Residues: CASSEKTVFGYTF.

J is TRBJ1-2 and V is TRBV6-1; weak D call: TRBD1 (6 bases). Trimming took off 4 bases at V and 8 bases at J, with 20 bases between the two ends. The germline V gene encodes CDR1 MNHNS and CDR2 SASEGT. The CDR3 has 15 residues. CDR3 nucleotide sequence: TGTGCCAGCAGTGGAGCGGGGGCGGTCGCTATGGGCTACACCTTC. Translated: CASSGAGAVAMGYTF.

J is TRBJ1-1 and V is TRBV6-1; tentative D call: TRBD1 (5 bases). The CDR3 has 13 amino acids. The V and J ends lost 11 bases and 0 bases respectively, with 13 bases between them. The V gene's germline CDR1 is MNHNS and CDR2 SASEGT. CDR3 coding DNA: TGTGCCTGCCGGGACTTTTTGAACACTGAAGCTTTCTTT. Translation: CACRDFLNTEAFF.

The chain recombines TRBV2 with TRBJ2-7; no clear D gene. The CDR3 contains 13 residues. V shed 4 bases and J shed 2 bases, with 9 bases lying between them. Germline values: CDR1 SNHLY, CDR2 FYNNEI. CDR3 in DNA: TGTGCCAGCAGTGTAGGAGAAACCTACGAGCAGTACTTC. Encoded protein: CASSVGETYEQYF.

The V call is TRBV6-1, the J call TRBJ2-7, with D perhaps matching TRBD1 (6 bases). CDR3 size: 13 residues. Trimming left V 7 bases short and J 3 bases short, with 13 bases between. CDR1 and CDR2 (germline): MNHNS, SASEGT. This CDR3 reads CASTRDTVYEQYF. The CDR3, as DNA: TGTGCCAGCACCCGGGACACTGTCTACGAGCAGTACTTC.

The DNA for the CDR3 is TGTGCTGTCACCTCGGGCGGGGAGCTGTTTTTT. It translates to CAVTSGGELFF. The gene calls are TRBV7-7 and TRBJ2-2; D uncertain. The germline V gene encodes CDR1 SSHAT and CDR2 FNYEAQ (reference sequence). This CDR3 is 11 amino acids long.